This entry lists 8 T cell receptor beta chains sequenced from one sample in a study of beta chain features in type 1 diabetes. Of the isolated RNA, all was reverse transcribed, and so the sequenced material was expressed TCRB transcripts. The data were produced by immunoSEQ multiplex PCR, yet TCRdb's version contains in-frame clones alone and is incomplete. The repertoire consists of about 240,000 clones, with 25% to 30% occurring once and the leading ten covering roughly 4%. The sequenced sample was central memory CD4+ T cells from blood. The receptors stem from a man aged 25 to 40 in good health.

This clone was detected only a few times. The chain carries TRBV6-5 and TRBJ2-2, with D perhaps given as TRBD1 or TRBD2 (5 bases each). This CDR3 has 14 residues. Germline CDR1 is MNHEY and CDR2 is SVGAGI. V was pared by 2 bases and J by 4 bases, with 8 bases between. DNA of the CDR3: TGTGCCAGCAGTTACGGGGGTACCACCGGGGAGCTGTTTTTT. Amino acid sequence: CASSYGGTTGELFF.

The chain employs TRBV6-1 and TRBJ2-5, with D perhaps matching TRBD2 (5 bases). CDR1 is MNHNS, CDR2 SASEGT, per germline. The CDR3 contains 15 residues. V shed 1 base and J shed 3 bases, with 12 bases lying between them. In DNA form, the CDR3 reads TGTGCCAGCAGTGAAGTAAGCAGGCGGGAAGAGACCCAGTACTTC. As protein: CASSEVSRREETQYF.

This clone came up a few times. The chain recombines TRBV21-1 with TRBJ2-7; the D call of TRBD2 is as the table states it, not checked on the DNA. TRBV21-1 is recorded as a pseudogene. This CDR3 is 14 amino acids long. The CDR3 DNA reads as TGTGCCAGCAGCGCGAGGAGGCACCCCTACGAGCAGTACTTC. It yields the protein CASSARRHPYEQYF.

The chain is built from TRBV10-3 and TRBJ1-1; possible D gene TRBD1, 6 bases. The germline V gene has CDR1 ENHRY and CDR2 SYGVKD. This CDR3 spans 16 amino acids. Between the trimmed V and J ends, which lost 0 bases and 0 bases, there was a span of 11 bases. The CDR3 nucleotides are TGTGCCATCAGTGAGTCGGGGGGCAGCATGAACACTGAAGCTTTCTTT. Its translation: CAISESGGSMNTEAFF.

This rearrangement joins TRBV7-2 to TRBJ2-1, with D perhaps matching TRBD2 (7 bases). The CDR3 length is 15 residues. The germline CDR1 and CDR2 sequences are SGHTA and FQGNSA. Trimming pared 5 bases from V and 8 bases from J, leaving 19 bases between. The CDR3: CASSLHGQGGDEQFF. The CDR3 nucleotides are TGTGCCAGCAGCCTCCACGGCCAAGGGGGGGATGAGCAGTTCTTC.

V gene TRBV30 combines with J gene TRBJ2-3, with D perhaps given as TRBD1 or TRBD2 (5 bases each). V gave up 1 base and J gave up 3 bases, with 17 bases separating them. CDR3 length: 16 residues. Germline CDR1 and CDR2: GTSNPN and SVGIG (reference sequence). The CDR3 nucleotides are TGTGCCTGGAGTGCGGGGCTGGGCAGGAGGACAGATACGCAGTATTTT. This codes for CAWSAGLGRRTDTQYF. Drawing the rest from reference TRBV30 and TRBJ2-3, the complete variable domain is SQTIHQWPATLVQPVGSPLSLECTVEGTSNPNLYWYRQAAGRGLQLLFYSVGIGQISSEVPQNLSASRPQDRQFILSSKKLLLSDSGFYLCAWSAGLGRRTDTQYFGPGTRLTVL.

The gene calls are TRBV6-5 and TRBJ2-5; 10 nucleotides line up with TRBD2. V lost 6 bases and J lost 5; bases outside the gene matches: 3. The CDR3 is made up of 13 amino acids. The germline V gene has CDR1 MNHEY and CDR2 SVGAGI. CDR3 in amino acids: CASSSGRGETQYF. The CDR3 DNA sequence: TGTGCCAGCAGCAGCGGGAGGGGTGAGACCCAGTACTTC.

V is TRBV29-1 and J is TRBJ2-3; 10 bases line up with TRBD1. Germline V gene sequence: CDR1 SQVTM, CDR2 ANQGSEA. V dropped 6 bases and J dropped 5; count of bases not matched to a gene: 5. The length of the CDR3 is 13 residues. The CDR3: CSVSGQGEDTQYF. CDR3 in DNA: TGCAGCGTCAGCGGACAGGGGGAAGATACGCAGTATTTT.